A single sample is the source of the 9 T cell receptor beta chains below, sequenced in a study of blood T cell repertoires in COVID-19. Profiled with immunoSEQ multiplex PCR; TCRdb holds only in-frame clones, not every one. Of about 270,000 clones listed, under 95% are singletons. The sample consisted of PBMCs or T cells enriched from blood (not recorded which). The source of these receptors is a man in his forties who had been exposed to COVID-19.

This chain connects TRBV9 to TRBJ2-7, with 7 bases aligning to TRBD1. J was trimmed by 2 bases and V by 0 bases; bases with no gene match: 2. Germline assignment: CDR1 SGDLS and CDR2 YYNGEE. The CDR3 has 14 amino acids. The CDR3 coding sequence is TGTGCCAGCAGCGTAGGGGACAGCCCCTACGAGCAGTACTTC. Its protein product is CASSVGDSPYEQYF.

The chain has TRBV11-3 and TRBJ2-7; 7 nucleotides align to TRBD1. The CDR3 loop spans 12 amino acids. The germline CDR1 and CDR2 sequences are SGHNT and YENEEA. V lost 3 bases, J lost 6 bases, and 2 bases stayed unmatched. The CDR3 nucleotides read TGTGCCAGCAGCTTCAACAGGGGCGAGCAGTACTTC. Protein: CASSFNRGEQYF.

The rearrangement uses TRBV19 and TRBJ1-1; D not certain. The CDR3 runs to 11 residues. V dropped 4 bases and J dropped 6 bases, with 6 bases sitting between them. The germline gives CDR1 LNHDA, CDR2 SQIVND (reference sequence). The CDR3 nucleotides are TGTGCCAGTAGTAACCGAGCTGAAGCTTTCTTT. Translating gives CASSNRAEAFF.

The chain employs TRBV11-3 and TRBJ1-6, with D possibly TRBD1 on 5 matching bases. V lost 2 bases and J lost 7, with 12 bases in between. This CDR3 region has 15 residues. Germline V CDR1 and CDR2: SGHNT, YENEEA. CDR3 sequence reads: CASSLRQGSNSPLHF. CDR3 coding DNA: TGTGCCAGCAGCTTACGGCAGGGTTCGAATTCACCCCTCCACTTT.

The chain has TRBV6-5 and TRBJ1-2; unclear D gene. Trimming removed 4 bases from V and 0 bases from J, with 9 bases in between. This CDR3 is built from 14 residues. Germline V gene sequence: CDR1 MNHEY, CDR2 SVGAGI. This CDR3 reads CASSFGKTNYGYTF. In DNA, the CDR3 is TGTGCCAGCAGTTTCGGTAAAACTAACTATGGCTACACCTTC.

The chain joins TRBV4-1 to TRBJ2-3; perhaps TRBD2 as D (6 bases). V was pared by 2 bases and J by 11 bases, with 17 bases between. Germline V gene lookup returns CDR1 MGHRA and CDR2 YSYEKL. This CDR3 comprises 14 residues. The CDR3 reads CASSQNDPGVGQYF. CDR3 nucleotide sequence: TGCGCCAGCAGCCAAAATGACCCGGGAGTTGGGCAGTATTTT.

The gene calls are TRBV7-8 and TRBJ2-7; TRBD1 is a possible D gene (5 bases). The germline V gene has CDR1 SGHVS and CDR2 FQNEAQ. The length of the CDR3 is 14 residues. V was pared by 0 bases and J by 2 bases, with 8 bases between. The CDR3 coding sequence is TGTGCCAGCAGCTTAGCGGCAGGGACCTACGAGCAGTACTTC. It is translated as CASSLAAGTYEQYF.

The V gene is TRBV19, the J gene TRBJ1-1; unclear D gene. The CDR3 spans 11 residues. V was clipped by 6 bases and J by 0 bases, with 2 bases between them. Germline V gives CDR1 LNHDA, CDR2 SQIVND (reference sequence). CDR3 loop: CASSLNTEAFF. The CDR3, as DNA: TGTGCCAGTAGCTTGAACACTGAAGCTTTCTTT.

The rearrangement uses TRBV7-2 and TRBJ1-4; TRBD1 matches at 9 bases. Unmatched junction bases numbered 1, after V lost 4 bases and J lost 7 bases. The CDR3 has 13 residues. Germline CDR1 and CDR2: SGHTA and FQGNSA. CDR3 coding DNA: TGTGCCAGCAGCTCACAGGGGGCTGAAAAACTGTTTTTT. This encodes CASSSQGAEKLFF.